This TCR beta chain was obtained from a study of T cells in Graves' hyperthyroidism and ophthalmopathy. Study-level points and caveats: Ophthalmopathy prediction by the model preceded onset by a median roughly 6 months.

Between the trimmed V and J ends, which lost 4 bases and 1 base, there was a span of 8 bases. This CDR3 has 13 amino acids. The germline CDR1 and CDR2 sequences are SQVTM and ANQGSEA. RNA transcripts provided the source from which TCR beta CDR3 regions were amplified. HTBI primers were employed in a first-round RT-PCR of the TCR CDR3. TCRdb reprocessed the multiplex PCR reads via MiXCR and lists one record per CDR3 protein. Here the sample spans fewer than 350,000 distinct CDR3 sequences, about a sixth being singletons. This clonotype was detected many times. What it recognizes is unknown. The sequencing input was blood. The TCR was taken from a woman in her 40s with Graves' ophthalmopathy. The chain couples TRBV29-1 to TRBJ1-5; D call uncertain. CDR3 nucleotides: TGCAGCGTTGTCGAAGGGAGCAATCAGCCCCAGCATTTT. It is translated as CSVVEGSNQPQHF.